These T cell receptor beta chains were read from a single sample in a study of blood T cell repertoires in COVID-19. The assay was immunoSEQ multiplex PCR, and TCRdb's table has in-frame clones only and misses some. The sample consists of a few hundred thousand clones, around nine tenths of them appearing once. Sequenced input: PBMCs or T cells enriched from blood (not recorded which). The receptor set was obtained from a woman between 18 and 30 years old who had been exposed to COVID-19. The CDR3 runs from the conserved cysteine through the conserved F or W. The order of the fields is clone size, V gene, D gene, J gene, CDR3 DNA, CDR3 protein. D genes are given only for firm matches. Only part of the rows carry a size: once, few, many, or a class if the clone is expanded.

>many|TRBV29-1|TRBD1|TRBJ1-1
TGCAGCGTCGGACAGGGGGCGAACACTGAAGCTTTCTTT
CSVGQGANTEAFF
>NA|TRBV2|TRBD1|TRBJ1-1
TGTGCCAGCAGTTCCGGGACAGGGCGAAACACTGAAGCTTTCTTT
CASSSGTGRNTEAFF
>NA|TRBV19|NA|TRBJ1-4
TGTGCCAGTAGTACGACAGGTTCTAATGAAAAACTGTTTTTT
CASSTTGSNEKLFF
>NA|TRBV4-2|NA|TRBJ2-1
TGTGCCAGCAGCCAAGGTGCTAGCGTAGGATACAATGAGCAGTTCTTC
CASSQGASVGYNEQFF
>NA|TRBV28|TRBD1|TRBJ1-4
TGTGCCAGCAGTTTCGAGGGGACAGGCAAAAATGAAAAACTGTTTTTT
CASSFEGTGKNEKLFF
>NA|TRBV28|TRBD1|TRBJ1-2
TGTGCCAGCAGAATCGCCGGGACAGCAACAAACTATGGCTACACCTTC
CASRIAGTATNYGYTF
>NA|TRBV7-8|NA|TRBJ1-3
TGTGCCAGCAGCTTAGGCGGGGTGGGCAGGAGAGTATCTGGAAACACCATATATTTT
CASSLGGVGRRVSGNTIYF
>NA|TRBV5-1|TRBD1|TRBJ1-1
TGCGCCAGCAGCTTGGGAGGGACAGGTTCGCTGAACACTGAAGCTTTCTTT
CASSLGGTGSLNTEAFF
>NA|TRBV6-2/TRBV6-3|TRBD1|TRBJ2-7
TGTGCCAGCAGTCATGGACAGGGGACATCCGGCGAGCAGTACTTC
CASSHGQGTSGEQYF
>NA|TRBV3-1/TRBV3-2|NA|TRBJ2-1
TGTGCCAGCAGCCAAGTCTCTAACAATGAGCAGTTCTTC
CASSQVSNNEQFF
>NA|TRBV24-1|TRBD1|TRBJ1-4
TGTGCCACGGGACAGGGCCAGGGAACTAATGAAAAACTGTTTTTT
CATGQGQGTNEKLFF
>NA|TRBV14|NA|TRBJ2-2
TGTGCCAGCAGCCAGTTCCCGGCCGGGGAGCTGTTTTTT
CASSQFPAGELFF
>NA|TRBV19|TRBD1|TRBJ1-6
TGTGCCAGTAGTTCCAGACAGGGGGCCCTAAATTCACCCCTCCACTTT
CASSSRQGALNSPLHF
>few|TRBV28|TRBD1|TRBJ1-2
TGTGCCAGCAGTTTAGGGGACAGGCGGAACTATGGCTACACCTTC
CASSLGDRRNYGYTF
>NA|TRBV28|NA|TRBJ1-2
TGTGCCAGCCTGCTACAGGGCTCTTATGGCTACACCTTC
CASLLQGSYGYTF
>NA|TRBV5-1|NA|TRBJ2-1
TGCGCCAGCAGCTTGGGACAAAGTTACAATGAGCAGTTCTTC
CASSLGQSYNEQFF
>NA|TRBV4-2|NA|TRBJ2-5
TGTGCCAGCAGCGCCTCGGGACAGGGATCTAGCGGGCCCCAAGAGACCCAGTACTTC
CASSASGQGSSGPQETQYF
>NA|TRBV13|NA|TRBJ1-3
TGTGCCAGCAGCCCAACCCGGGGGAATTGGAACTCTGGAAACACCATATATTTT
CASSPTRGNWNSGNTIYF
>NA|TRBV28|NA|TRBJ2-7
TGTGCCAGCAGTCTACGGGCCTACGAGCAGTACTTC
CASSLRAYEQYF
>few|TRBV4-1|NA|TRBJ1-5
TGCGCCAGCAGCCAGGCAGGTCCCAATCAGCCCCAGCATTTT
CASSQAGPNQPQHF
>NA|TRBV27|NA|TRBJ1-3
TGTGCCAGCAGTTTATTAGGTGGAGGATACTCTGGAAACACCATATATTTT
CASSLLGGGYSGNTIYF
>NA|TRBV7-3|TRBD2|TRBJ2-3
TGTGCCAGCAGCTTAGGACTAGCGGGGGGACCGGTTACAGATACGCAGTATTTT
CASSLGLAGGPVTDTQYF
>NA|TRBV19|NA|TRBJ1-1
TGTGCCAGTAGTATTTTCAGATCGAACACTGAAGCTTTCTTT
CASSIFRSNTEAFF
>NA|TRBV15|TRBD2|TRBJ2-1
TGTGCCACCAGCCCAGCGGGAGAGAGCTACAATGAGCAGTTCTTC
CATSPAGESYNEQFF
>few|TRBV27|NA|TRBJ2-2
TGTGCCAGCAGTTTAATTAAACAGGGTGACACCGGGGAGCTGTTTTTT
CASSLIKQGDTGELFF
>once|TRBV29-1|NA|TRBJ2-5
TGCAGCGTTGAACGGACACCATCCGAGACCCAGTACTTC
CSVERTPSETQYF
>NA|TRBV9|NA|TRBJ1-1
TGTGCCAGCAGCCCCCGGACAAATTCGAACACTGAAGCTTTCTTT
CASSPRTNSNTEAFF
>once|TRBV14|TRBD1|TRBJ2-7
TGTGCCAGCAGCCTTTCTGGGACAGGGGCCTACGAGCAGTACTTC
CASSLSGTGAYEQYF
>NA|TRBV7-9|TRBD1|TRBJ2-7
TGTGCCAGCAGCCACGCCCGGGCCATACAGGGGATGAACTACGAGCAGTACTTC
CASSHARAIQGMNYEQYF
>NA|TRBV7-2|NA|TRBJ1-2
TGTGCCAGCAGCCCGCTACAGGGAATAGACTATGGCTACACCTTC
CASSPLQGIDYGYTF
>NA|TRBV7-9|NA|TRBJ1-4
TGTGCCAGCAGCCAAGGGCAGGGCGCAACTAATGAAAAACTGTTTTTT
CASSQGQGATNEKLFF
>once|TRBV11-2|NA|TRBJ2-1
TGTGCCAGCAGCTTTTCGTGGGCCCGCAATGAGCAGTTCTTC
CASSFSWARNEQFF
>few|TRBV7-9|TRBD2|TRBJ2-1
TGTGCCAGCAGCTTATTCGCTAGCGGGAGTGTCGGTGAGCAGTTCTTC
CASSLFASGSVGEQFF
>NA|TRBV7-9|NA|TRBJ1-1
TGTGCCAGCAGCTTAGCGGGCGGCAGGGGACACACTGAAGCTTTCTTT
CASSLAGGRGHTEAFF
>few|TRBV2|TRBD1|TRBJ2-7
TGTGCCAGCACCCCCCACCCCGGGACAGGGGGCGGTGAGCAGTACTTC
CASTPHPGTGGGEQYF
>few|TRBV27|TRBD1|TRBJ2-7
TGTGCCAGCAGCGTACCGGGACAGGGGACCTACGAGCAGTACTTC
CASSVPGQGTYEQYF
>once|TRBV4-2|TRBD2|TRBJ2-1
TGTGCCAGCAGCCAAGAGTGGGCTAGCGGGATCCCGCGGGGGTACAATGAGCAGTTCTTC
CASSQEWASGIPRGYNEQFF
>NA|TRBV5-4|NA|TRBJ2-3
TGTGCCAGCAGCTTGTCACCGGGGTTTTCGGGAGATACGCAGTATTTT
CASSLSPGFSGDTQYF
>NA|TRBV7-7|TRBD1|TRBJ2-5
TGTGCTAGCAGCTTAGGAGGCAGGGGGACGGCGGAGACCCAGTACTTC
CASSLGGRGTAETQYF
>NA|TRBV4-3|TRBD1|TRBJ1-2
TGCGCCAGCAGCCAAGCCGGGACAGCTAACTATGGCTACACCTTC
CASSQAGTANYGYTF
>NA|TRBV5-1|NA|TRBJ2-7
TGCGCCAGCAGCTTGTCGGTAGCAACCACTCGGGAGCAGTACTTC
CASSLSVATTREQYF
>NA|TRBV19|TRBD2|TRBJ2-7
TGTGCCAGTAGTATGTTAACTAGCGGATCCTACGAGCAGTACTTC
CASSMLTSGSYEQYF
>NA|TRBV28|NA|TRBJ1-6
TGTGCCAGCAGTTTCCCCCCGCGACAGTCCAGCTATAATTCACCCCTCCACTTT
CASSFPPRQSSYNSPLHF
>NA|TRBV18|TRBD2|TRBJ2-1
TGTGCCAGCTCCCCAACTAGCGGGAGTAATAATGAGCAGTTCTTC
CASSPTSGSNNEQFF
>NA|TRBV11-2|TRBD1|TRBJ1-2
TGTGCCAGCAGCGCGACAGGGGGTAAAAGCTACACCTTC
CASSATGGKSYTF